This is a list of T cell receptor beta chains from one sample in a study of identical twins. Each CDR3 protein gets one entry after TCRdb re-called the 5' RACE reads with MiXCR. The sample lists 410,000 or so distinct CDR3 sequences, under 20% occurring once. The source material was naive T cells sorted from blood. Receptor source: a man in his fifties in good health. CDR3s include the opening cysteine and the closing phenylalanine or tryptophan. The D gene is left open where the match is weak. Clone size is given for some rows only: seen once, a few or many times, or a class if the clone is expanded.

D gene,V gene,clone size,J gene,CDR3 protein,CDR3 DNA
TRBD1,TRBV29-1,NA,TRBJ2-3,CSVGQAEYTDTQYF,TGCAGCGTCGGACAGGCGGAATACACAGATACGCAGTATTTT
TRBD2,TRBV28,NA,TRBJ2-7,CASSSPLAGVDEQYF,TGTGCCAGCAGTTCTCCTTTAGCGGGAGTAGACGAGCAGTACTTC
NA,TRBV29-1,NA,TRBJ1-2,CSVSSTGPLYGYTF,TGCAGCGTCTCGAGTACAGGACCTCTCTATGGCTACACCTTC
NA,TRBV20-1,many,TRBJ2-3,CSVPGASTDTQYF,TGCAGTGTCCCGGGCGCCAGCACAGATACGCAGTATTTT
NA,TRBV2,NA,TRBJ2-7,CASNSPGRERYEQYF,TGTGCCAGCAACTCTCCGGGACGGGAAAGATACGAGCAGTACTTC
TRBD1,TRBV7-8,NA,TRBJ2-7,CASSLDIGTGGNEQYF,TGTGCCAGCAGCTTAGATATCGGGACAGGGGGCAACGAGCAGTACTTC
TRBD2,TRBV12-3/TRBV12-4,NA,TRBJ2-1,CASSPTSGGADNEQFF,TGTGCCAGCAGTCCTACTAGCGGGGGGGCCGACAATGAGCAGTTCTTC
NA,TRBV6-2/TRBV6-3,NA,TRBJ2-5,CASRLGRETQYF,TGTGCCAGCAGGCTCGGTAGGGAGACCCAGTACTTC
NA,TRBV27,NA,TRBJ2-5,CASLDSPSTRGETQYF,TGTGCCAGCCTCGATAGCCCCTCCACTAGAGGAGAGACCCAGTACTTC
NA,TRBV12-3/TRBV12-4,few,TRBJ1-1,CASSATGKLELEAFF,TGTGCCAGCAGTGCAACAGGGAAGTTGGAACTTGAAGCTTTCTTT
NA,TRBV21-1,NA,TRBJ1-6,CASRPGQPNSPLHF,TGTGCCAGCAGACCGGGACAGCCTAATTCACCCCTCCACTTT
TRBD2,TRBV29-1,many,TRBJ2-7,CSVEDLNSGSYEQYF,TGCAGCGTTGAAGATTTGAATAGCGGGAGTTACGAGCAGTACTTC
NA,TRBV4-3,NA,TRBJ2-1,CASSQAGGRRPYNEQFF,TGCGCCAGCAGCCAAGCGGGGGGCAGGCGCCCCTACAATGAGCAGTTCTTC
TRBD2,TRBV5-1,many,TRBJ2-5,CASSLGSGETQYF,TGCGCCAGCAGCCTAGGTAGCGGGGAGACCCAGTACTTC
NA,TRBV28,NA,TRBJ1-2,CASSLQRFSGGYTF,TGTGCCAGCAGCTTACAGCGGTTCTCCGGTGGCTACACCTTC
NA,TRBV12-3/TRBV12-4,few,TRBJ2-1,CASSLRTEQFF,TGTGCCAGCAGTCTCAGGACCGAGCAGTTCTTC
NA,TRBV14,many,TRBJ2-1,CASSLHPGGAGYNEQFF,TGTGCCAGCAGCCTCCACCCTGGGGGGGCGGGATACAATGAGCAGTTCTTC
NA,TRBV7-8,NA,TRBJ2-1,CASSLWYDNEQFF,TGTGCCAGCAGTCTATGGTACGACAATGAGCAGTTCTTC
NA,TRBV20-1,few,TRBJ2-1,CSAILAGSYNEQFF,TGCAGTGCTATACTAGCAGGATCCTACAATGAGCAGTTCTTC
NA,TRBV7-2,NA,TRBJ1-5,CASSLEGQFNQPQHF,TGTGCCAGCAGCTTAGAGGGCCAGTTCAATCAGCCCCAGCATTTT
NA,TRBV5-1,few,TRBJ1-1,CASSETGTMNTEAFF,TGCGCCAGCAGCGAAACCGGGACCATGAACACTGAAGCTTTCTTT